A single sample is the source of the 27 T cell receptor beta chains below, sequenced in a study of neurological immune-mediated disorders. TCRdb re-called the 5' RACE reads through MiXCR, storing one row per CDR3 protein. The table records around 94,000 distinct CDR3 sequences, 3.5% of them present only once. The material sequenced was PBMCs. All receptors derive from a woman aged 18-29 years with multiple sclerosis.

This clonotype was observed a few times. This may come from a read error, since a much larger clone is one base off. This rearrangement joins TRBV28 to TRBJ2-7; 8 nucleotides line up with TRBD1. The CDR3 has 15 amino acids. CDR1 is MDHEN and CDR2 is SYDVKM in the germline V gene. With 5 bases clipped from V and 0 bases from J, the junction kept 6 bases outside the gene matches. CDR3 residues: CASSQDREPSYEQYF. For the CDR3, the DNA is TGTGCCAGCAGTCAGGACAGGGAACCCTCCTACGAGCAGTACTTC.

This clonotype was counted many times. Sequence at one end of the junction differs from germline and may be a read error. V is TRBV7-9 and J is TRBJ2-1; D remains unclear. CDR3 length: 8 amino acids. The germline gives CDR1 SEHNR, CDR2 FQNEAQ (reference sequence). The CDR3 DNA is TGTGCCAGCAGCCCTAGATACTTC. Translation gives CASSPRYF. The complete variable domain, with remaining parts taken from reference TRBV7-9 and TRBJ2-1, reads DTGVSQNPRHKITKRGQNVTFRCDPISEHNRLYWYRQTLGQGPEFLTYFQNEAQLEKSRLLSDRFSAERPKGSFSTLEIQRTEQGDSAMYLCASSPRYFGPGTRLTVL.

This clonotype was detected ten times or more. The chain joins TRBV4-3 to TRBJ2-7, with D unresolved. The CDR3 covers 13 residues. The V end lost 4 bases, the J end lost 2 bases, and 9 bases lay between the germline ends. The germline CDR1 and CDR2 sequences are LGHNA and YSLEER. The CDR3 spells CASSPKLTYEQYF. CDR3 nucleotides: TGCGCCAGCAGCCCAAAACTTACCTACGAGCAGTACTTC.

This chain connects TRBV5-1 to TRBJ2-3; 9 nucleotides agree with TRBD2. There are 13 residues in the CDR3. Germline V gene sequence: CDR1 SGHRS, CDR2 YFSETQ. The J segment lost 1 base and the V segment lost 7 bases, leaving 1 base of the junction unmatched. CDR3: CASSSGGTDTQYF. The DNA of the CDR3 is TGCGCCAGCTCTAGCGGGGGCACAGATACGCAGTATTTT. Supplemented by reference TRBV5-1 and TRBJ2-3, the full variable domain reads KAGVTQTPRYLIKTRGQQVTLSCSPISGHRSVSWYQQTPGQGLQFLFEYFSETQRNKGNFPGRFSGRQFSNSRSEMNVSTLELGDSALYLCASSSGGTDTQYFGPGTRLTVL.

At least ten counts were recorded for this clonotype. The V and J genes are TRBV7-9 and TRBJ2-7; 11 bases agree with TRBD1. Germline assignment: CDR1 SEHNR and CDR2 FQNEAQ (reference sequence). The CDR3 runs 15 residues. Trimming removed 5 bases from V and 3 bases from J; junction bases left unmatched: 6. The chain's CDR3 is CASSPWDRGIYEQYF. The CDR3, as DNA: TGTGCCAGCAGCCCGTGGGACAGGGGGATCTACGAGCAGTACTTC.

This clonotype was counted between two and nine times. This chain connects TRBV19 to TRBJ2-5; D unresolved. This CDR3 spans 14 amino acids. Germline values: CDR1 LNHDA, CDR2 SQIVND (reference sequence). The V end was cut by 2 bases, the J end by 2 bases, with 9 bases between. CDR3 sequence: CASSILGWQETQYF. The CDR3 nucleotides read TGTGCCAGTAGTATATTGGGTTGGCAAGAGACCCAGTACTTC.

This clonotype has just a few counts. A much larger clone sits a single nucleotide away, making a read error possible. In DNA form, the CDR3 reads TGTGACATCATGCGGGGGCGTCTGGCTTTCTTT. Amino acids: CDIMRGRLAFF. The chain carries TRBV10-3 and TRBJ1-1, with D perhaps matching TRBD1 (6 bases). Germline CDR1 reads ENHRY; CDR2 reads SYGVKD. The CDR3 runs 11 residues.

Concerning this clonotype itself: At one end the junction does not follow the germline gene, possibly because of a read error. The rearrangement uses TRBV5-1 and TRBJ2-3; TRBD2 agrees at 7 bases. The CDR3 is 13 residues long. Germline CDR1 and CDR2: SGHRS and YFSETQ. Here the CDR3 DNA reads TGCGCCAGCAGCCTGACTAGCAAAGATACGCAGTATTTT. Translation: CASSLTSKDTQYF.

This clonotype has at least ten counts. The chain uses TRBV18 and TRBJ2-3; D is unresolved. V was cut by 0 bases and J by 4 bases, with 8 bases left in between. Germline V lookup: CDR1 KGHSH, CDR2 LQKENI. CDR3 length equals 14 residues. The CDR3 region is CASSPPSRADTQYF. Written as DNA, the CDR3 is TGTGCCAGCTCACCACCTTCCCGGGCAGATACGCAGTATTTT.

This clonotype was recorded many times. The DNA for the CDR3 is TGCAGTGCTAGAGTAATCCGGGACAGGGTGGAGCAGTACTTC. Encoded protein: CSARVIRDRVEQYF. The chain uses TRBV20-1 and TRBJ2-7; 9 bases are a match to TRBD1. The length of the CDR3 is 14 residues. Looked up from germline, CDR1 is DFQATT and CDR2 is SNEGSKA (reference sequence). V dropped 1 base and J dropped 7; count of bases not matched to a gene: 8.

This clonotype was counted between two and nine times. The chain combines TRBV20-1 with TRBJ2-2; either TRBD1 or TRBD2 may fit D (6 bases each). The CDR3 has 14 amino acids. The V gene lost 6 bases and the J gene lost 6 bases, with 17 bases spanning the gap. Germline-derived CDR1 and CDR2 are DFQATT and SNEGSKA (reference sequence). The CDR3 DNA follows: TGCAGTGCCCAGCGAGGGGGGATGGCCGGGGAGCTGTTTTTT. It translates to CSAQRGGMAGELFF.

This clonotype showed up many times. This chain connects TRBV5-8 to TRBJ2-5, with 8 bases that match TRBD1. CDR3 length: 14 residues. J lost 5 bases, V lost 6 bases, and 9 bases had no gene match. CDR1 is SGHTS and CDR2 is YDEGEE in the germline V gene. CDR3 in amino acids: CASTRTGSSETQYF. In DNA, the CDR3 is TGTGCCAGCACAAGGACAGGGAGTTCTGAGACCCAGTACTTC.

This clonotype appeared many times. V is TRBV20-1 and J is TRBJ1-5; weak D call: TRBD1 (6 bases). Germline V gives CDR1 DFQATT, CDR2 SNEGSKA (reference sequence). The CDR3 length is 12 residues. Trimming cost V 6 bases and J 4 bases, with 10 bases left between them. CDR3 protein: CSAEGGNQPQHF. CDR3 bases: TGCAGTGCCGAGGGGGGTAATCAGCCCCAGCATTTT.

This clonotype was counted many times. The chain joins TRBV19 to TRBJ1-1; 9 bases map to TRBD1. The V and J ends lost 6 bases and 7 bases, in that order; junction bases with no gene match: 9. The CDR3 totals 14 residues. Per germline, CDR1 LNHDA and CDR2 SQIVND (reference sequence). The CDR3 sequence: CASRPGTGLDEAFF. The CDR3 DNA reads as TGTGCCAGTAGGCCCGGGACAGGGCTCGATGAAGCTTTCTTT.

Ten or more counts support this clonotype. The J gene is TRBJ2-1, the V gene TRBV7-3; 12 nucleotides agree with TRBD2. CDR1 SGHTA and CDR2 FQGTGA come from the germline V gene. The V gene end was trimmed by 0 bases and the J gene end by 7 bases; junction bases not matched to a gene: 7. This CDR3 is built from 17 residues. The CDR3 sequence: CASSLTKTSGSLNEQFF. The DNA for the CDR3 is TGTGCCAGCAGCTTAACGAAGACTAGCGGGAGTCTGAATGAGCAGTTCTTC.

In this sample, this clonotype turned up many times. V and J are TRBV5-1 and TRBJ2-7; D is perhaps TRBD2 (5 bases). The CDR3 is 13 amino acids. V was clipped by 4 bases and J by 7 bases, with 15 bases between them. Germline CDR1 and CDR2: SGHRS and YFSETQ. In DNA, the CDR3 is TGCGCCAGCAGCACGGACCGGGAAGGGGAGCAGTACTTC. Its protein product is CASSTDREGEQYF.

V usage is TRBV7-2 and J usage is TRBJ2-1; 13 bases align to TRBD2. CDR1 is SGHTA and CDR2 is FQGNSA in the germline V gene. V shed 3 bases, J shed 12 bases, and the junction held 11 bases outside the gene matches. The CDR3 covers 16 residues. The CDR3 reads CASSLRLLAGGETQFF. The CDR3 DNA reads TGTGCCAGCAGCTTGCGGTTACTAGCGGGAGGGGAAACGCAGTTCTTC.

This clonotype was picked up many times. V is TRBV7-9 and J is TRBJ2-7; D remains ambiguous. Germline V lookup: CDR1 SEHNR, CDR2 FQNEAQ (reference sequence). V shed 5 bases and J shed 6 bases, with 11 bases lying between them. This CDR3 has 12 residues. The CDR3 nucleotides read TGTGCCAGCAGCCGATCTATGGCCGAGCAGTACTTC. Protein product: CASSRSMAEQYF.

This clonotype was found many times. V gene TRBV6-5 combines with J gene TRBJ1-5, with D perhaps TRBD1 (5 bases). CDR3 size: 13 residues. Per the germline V gene, CDR1 is MNHEY and CDR2 is SVGAGI. The V end lost 2 bases, the J end lost 6 bases, and 8 bases lay between the germline ends. The CDR3: CASSYTGFQPQHF. In DNA form, the CDR3 reads TGTGCCAGCAGTTACACAGGTTTTCAGCCCCAGCATTTT.

This clonotype has ten or more counts. This chain connects TRBV27 to TRBJ2-1; D gene ambiguous. CDR1 and CDR2 from the germline V gene are MNHEY and SMNVEV (reference sequence). This CDR3 spans 18 amino acids. The V end lost 6 bases, the J end lost 0 bases, and 21 bases lay between the germline ends. The CDR3 protein is CASRPLAPIKSSYNEQFF. The CDR3 DNA reads TGTGCCAGCAGACCCTTGGCCCCCATTAAGAGCTCCTACAATGAGCAGTTCTTC.

This clonotype was found many times. The V call is TRBV7-9, the J call TRBJ1-1; 7 nucleotides align to TRBD1. Trimming cost V 0 bases and J 5 bases; bases outside gene matches: 12. The V gene's germline CDR1 is SEHNR and CDR2 FQNEAQ (reference sequence). The CDR3 totals 17 residues. The CDR3 sequence: CASSLAGGAGKSTEAFF. The DNA of the CDR3 is TGTGCCAGCAGCTTAGCAGGGGGCGCGGGGAAGTCGACTGAAGCTTTCTTT.

This clonotype was detected ten times or more. The CDR3 here is CASSLAGSYEQYF. CDR3 in DNA: TGTGCCAGCAGCTTAGCGGGATCCTACGAGCAGTACTTC. The chain carries TRBV28 and TRBJ2-7; the match to TRBD2 covers 8 bases. Per germline, CDR1 MDHEN and CDR2 SYDVKM. V shed 6 bases, J shed 1 base, and the junction held 2 bases outside the gene matches. The CDR3 has 13 amino acids.

This clonotype was recorded many times. V is TRBV5-6 and J is TRBJ2-7; D gene ambiguous. V dropped 4 bases and J dropped 3 bases, with 11 bases sitting between them. This CDR3 contains 13 residues. Germline CDR1 is SGHDT and CDR2 is YYEEEE. CDR3 DNA sequence: TGTGCCAGCAGCCCCAGGTCAGGCTACGAGCAGTACTTC. Translated: CASSPRSGYEQYF. Full variable domain (missing parts from reference TRBV5-6 and TRBJ2-7): DAGVTQSPTHLIKTRGQQVTLRCSPKSGHDTVSWYQQALGQGPQFIFQYYEEEERQRGNFPDRFSGHQFPNYSSELNVNALLLGDSALYLCASSPRSGYEQYFGPGTRLTVT.

Ten or more counts support this clonotype. This chain joins TRBV19 and TRBJ1-1; D unresolved. Germline CDR1 and CDR2: LNHDA and SQIVND (reference sequence). The CDR3 is made up of 13 amino acids. V was shortened by 1 base and J by 3 bases, with 6 bases between the two germline ends. CDR3: CASSIVTDTEAFF. For the CDR3, the DNA is TGTGCCAGTAGTATAGTGACCGACACTGAAGCTTTCTTT.

As for this clonotype: This may come from a read error, since a much larger clone is one base off. The rearrangement links TRBV5-1 to TRBJ1-1; TRBD1 aligns across 7 bases. The V gene end was trimmed by 2 bases and the J gene end by 8 bases; junction bases not matched to a gene: 9. The CDR3 extends over 14 amino acids. Germline V gene sequence: CDR1 SGHRS, CDR2 YFSETQ. Here the CDR3 reads CASSFGLRDREAFF. DNA of the CDR3: TGCGCCAGCAGCTTTGGTTTACGGGACAGAGAAGCTTTCTTT.

This clonotype was seen repeatedly, ten times or more. The V call is TRBV5-1, the J call TRBJ1-2; TRBD1 aligns across 9 bases. There are 16 residues in the CDR3. Germline CDR1 is SGHRS and CDR2 is YFSETQ. V was clipped by 0 bases and J by 4 bases; unmatched bases: 7. The CDR3 DNA follows: TGCGCCAGCAGCTTGGGGACAGGGGAAGTGGGCTATGGCTACACCTTC. Protein product: CASSLGTGEVGYGYTF. Complete variable domain (other parts from reference TRBV5-1 and TRBJ1-2): KAGVTQTPRYLIKTRGQQVTLSCSPISGHRSVSWYQQTPGQGLQFLFEYFSETQRNKGNFPGRFSGRQFSNSRSEMNVSTLELGDSALYLCASSLGTGEVGYGYTFGSGTRLTVV.

The chain couples TRBV2 to TRBJ2-3; tentatively, D is TRBD1 or TRBD2 (5 bases each). CDR3 length: 13 residues. Trimming pared 6 bases from V and 2 bases from J, leaving 9 bases between. Germline CDR1 is SNHLY and CDR2 is FYNNEI. The CDR3 loop reads CASRGEYTDTQYF. Here the CDR3 DNA reads TGTGCCAGCAGAGGGGAGTACACAGATACGCAGTATTTT.